Sequencing of this T cell receptor beta chain was carried out in a study of identical twins. General study findings and limits: In cord blood, abundant beta clonotypes had fewer insertions; memory showed no trend.

The CDR3 has 17 residues. Trimming took 3 bases from V and 4 from J; bases not matched to a gene: 16. Germline-derived CDR1 and CDR2 are DFQATT and SNEGSKA (reference sequence). Points on this clonotype: What it binds is not known.

All donors were healthy Caucasians. Template switching added a universal primer binding site, and final cDNA carried unique molecular identifiers. TCRdb redid the calling of the 5' RACE reads with MiXCR, one entry per CDR3 protein. In the table there are roughly 770,000 distinct CDR3 sequences, around a sixth of which are singletons. The sample also formed part of further work on T cells expressing NK-cell markers.

The sequence was collected from a woman between 18 and 29 years old in good health. The sequenced material came from PBMCs. The rearrangement joins TRBV20-1 to TRBJ2-5; TRBD2 matches 8 bases. This chain's CDR3 is CSASLREGRVRLETQYF. CDR3 sequence (DNA): TGCAGTGCTAGCTTACGGGAGGGCCGGGTTAGGTTAGAGACCCAGTACTTC.